This TCR beta chain originates from a study of siplizumab effects on memory and regulatory T cells. CDR3 length: 15 amino acids. Germline lookup yields CDR1 SGDLS and CDR2 YYNGEE. The V and J ends lost 3 bases and 6 bases, in that order; junction bases with no gene match: 2. Each sample yielded about 1.1 x 10^5 assayed TCR templates. The data were produced by immunoSEQ multiplex PCR, yet TCRdb's version contains in-frame clones alone and is incomplete. The table shows under 95,000 clones, with 85% to 95% occurring only once. On this clone itself: The antigen remains unidentified.

Points from the study as a whole: Siplizumab caused a significant drop in alloreactive sequences traceable to unstimulated CD4+ memory cells. Apparently key alloresponse contributors, naive T cells also seemed more diverse than memory cells.

The sequence came from a human donor in good health. The chain combines TRBV9 with TRBJ2-2; TRBD2 matches 13 bases. The specimen sequenced was non-Treg CD4+ T cells sorted from blood. CDR3 in amino acids: CASSGTSGGSGELFF. In DNA form, the CDR3 reads TGTGCCAGCAGCGGGACTAGCGGGGGATCCGGGGAGCTGTTTTTT.